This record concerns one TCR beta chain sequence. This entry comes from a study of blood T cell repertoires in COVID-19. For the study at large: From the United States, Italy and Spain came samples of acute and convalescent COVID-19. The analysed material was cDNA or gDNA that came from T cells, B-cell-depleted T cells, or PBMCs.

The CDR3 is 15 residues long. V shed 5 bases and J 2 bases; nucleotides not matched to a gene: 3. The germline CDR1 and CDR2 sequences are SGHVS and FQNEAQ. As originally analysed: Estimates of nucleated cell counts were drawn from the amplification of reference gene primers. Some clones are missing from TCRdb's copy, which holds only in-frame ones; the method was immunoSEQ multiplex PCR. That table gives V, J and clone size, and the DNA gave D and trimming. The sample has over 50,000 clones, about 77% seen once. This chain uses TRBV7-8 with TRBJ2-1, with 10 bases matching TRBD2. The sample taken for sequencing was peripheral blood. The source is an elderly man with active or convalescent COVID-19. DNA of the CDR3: TGTGCCAGCAGCGAAGCGGGAGGGACCTACAATGAGCAGTTCTTC. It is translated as CASSEAGGTYNEQFF.